A single sample is the source of the 25 T cell receptor beta chains below, sequenced in a study of CDR3 diversity in severe acne. TCRdb called the PCR reads again in MiXCR, with one record for every CDR3 protein. Among 97,000 or so distinct CDR3 sequences listed, 51% were seen once. Sequences were obtained from blood. The origin of the receptors is a male donor with acne.

The chain combines TRBV12-3 or TRBV12-4 with TRBJ2-2, with 11 nucleotides matching TRBD2. V was pared by 5 bases and J by 7 bases, with 9 bases of the junction left unmatched. This CDR3 contains 16 residues. CDR3 nucleotide sequence: TGTGCCAGCAGTGCAGAGCTAGCGGGAGGCATCGGGGAGCTGTTTTTT. Its translation is CASSAELAGGIGELFF.

About this clonotype itself: A much larger clone lies one base from this, so it may be a read error. This chain links TRBV20-1 with TRBJ1-5; tentatively, D is TRBD1 (6 bases). Germline V CDR1 and CDR2: DFQATT, SNEGSKA (reference sequence). The CDR3 is made up of 13 amino acids. Trimming took 3 bases from V and 7 from J, leaving 13 bases between them. The chain's CDR3 is CSASGQRRQPQHF. Here the CDR3 DNA reads TGCAGTGCTAGCGGACAGAGGCGCCAGCCCCAGCATTTT.

In its sample, this clonotype was seen once. This rearrangement joins TRBV24-1 to TRBJ2-3, with 8 bases matching TRBD1. Germline assignment: CDR1 KGHDR and CDR2 SFDVKD. With 10 bases clipped from V and 1 base from J, the junction kept 3 bases outside the gene matches. This CDR3 comprises 13 residues. The CDR3 loop is CATGQGGTDTQYF. The CDR3 nucleotides are TGTGCCACAGGACAGGGTGGCACAGATACGCAGTATTTT.

About this clonotype itself: Germline and junction disagree at one end, which may indicate a read error. The chain has TRBV5-1 and TRBJ1-1; unclear D gene. Germline V gives CDR1 SGHRS, CDR2 YFSETQ. CDR3 length: 12 amino acids. This CDR3 reads CASSLGRAEAFF. DNA of the CDR3: TGCGCCAGCAGCTTGGGTCGGGCCGAAGCCTTCTTT.

The chain has TRBV20-1 and TRBJ2-3; 14 bases are a match to TRBD2. This CDR3 is 16 amino acids long. Germline-derived CDR1 and CDR2 are DFQATT and SNEGSKA (reference sequence). J gave up 4 bases and V 3 bases, and 6 bases lay outside the gene matches. Here the CDR3 reads CSASRLAGGPPDTQYF. The DNA of the CDR3 is TGCAGTGCTAGTCGACTAGCGGGAGGGCCCCCAGATACGCAGTATTTT.

This clonotype turned up a few times. This chain links TRBV7-9 with TRBJ1-2; D might be TRBD1 (5 bases). From germline, CDR1 is SEHNR and CDR2 FQNEAQ (reference sequence). The length of the CDR3 is 14 residues. The V end lost 4 bases, the J end lost 4 bases, and 13 bases lay between the germline ends. The CDR3 DNA sequence: TGTGCCAGCAGCTCTTTCAGGGATAGCTATGGCTACACCTTC. It yields the protein CASSSFRDSYGYTF.

In its sample, this clonotype was seen many times. The junction departs from the called germline gene at one end, perhaps through a read error. The rearrangement joins TRBV7-2 to TRBJ2-7; D gene unclear. Per the germline V gene, CDR1 is SGHTA and CDR2 is FQGNSA. The CDR3 loop spans 13 amino acids. In nucleotides, the CDR3 is TGTGCCAGCAGCTTATGGGCCTCCAACGAGCAGTACTTC. Its translation: CASSLWASNEQYF.

This clonotype was seen at least ten times. The V gene is TRBV12-3 or TRBV12-4, the J gene TRBJ2-2, with TRBD2 as a possible D gene (6 bases). The CDR3 runs 12 residues. The germline V and J ends were trimmed by 9 bases and 4 bases, with 9 bases remaining between them. In nucleotides, the CDR3 is TGTGCCAGTGGGACTTCCACCGGGGAGCTGTTTTTT. It specifies CASGTSTGELFF.

The CDR3 coding sequence is TGCGCCAGCAGCCTGCGGACAAACCCCTACGAGCAGTACTTC. Its protein is CASSLRTNPYEQYF. The gene calls are TRBV4-3 and TRBJ2-7, with D perhaps TRBD1 (5 bases). Trimming shortened V by 4 bases and J by 2 bases, and 12 bases separated the two germline ends. Germline V gene lookup returns CDR1 LGHNA and CDR2 YSLEER. The CDR3 totals 14 residues.

The chain recombines TRBV2 with TRBJ1-1, with D perhaps TRBD1 (6 bases). CDR3 length equals 12 residues. Germline V lookup: CDR1 SNHLY, CDR2 FYNNEI. V was shortened by 10 bases and J by 0 bases, with 9 bases between the two germline ends. The CDR3 sequence is CATQGMNTEAFF. For the CDR3, the DNA is TGTGCCACCCAGGGGATGAACACTGAAGCTTTCTTT.

This clonotype was observed many times. The chain combines TRBV6-1 with TRBJ1-2; D gene uncertain. Germline-derived CDR1 and CDR2 are MNHNS and SASEGT. The V and J ends lost 2 bases and 4 bases respectively, with 8 bases between them. This CDR3 is built from 13 residues. CDR3: CASSEMYTYGYTF. The CDR3, as DNA: TGTGCCAGCAGTGAAATGTATACCTATGGCTACACCTTC.

This clonotype appeared a few times. The chain combines TRBV24-1 with TRBJ2-6, with D tentatively TRBD1 (5 bases). Germline assignment: CDR1 KGHDR and CDR2 SFDVKD. V shed 5 bases and J shed 0 bases, with 10 bases lying between them. The CDR3 has 16 amino acids. CDR3 loop: CATSVGHNSGANVLTF. CDR3 sequence (DNA): TGTGCCACCAGTGTAGGACACAACTCTGGGGCCAACGTCCTGACTTTC.

The gene calls are TRBV4-1 and TRBJ2-7, with no clear D. In germline, CDR1 is MGHRA, CDR2 YSYEKL. The CDR3 is made up of 13 amino acids. The V gene lost 0 bases and the J gene lost 4 bases, with 7 bases spanning the gap. CDR3 coding DNA: TGCGCCAGCAGCCAAGAACGGTTATACGAGCAGTACTTC. This codes for CASSQERLYEQYF.

This clonotype was seen only once. V and J are TRBV29-1 and TRBJ2-7, with 8 positions matching TRBD1. There are 12 residues in the CDR3. The germline V gene has CDR1 SQVTM and CDR2 ANQGSEA. V lost 4 bases, J lost 6 bases, and 5 bases stayed unmatched. CDR3 loop: CSVAGQAPEQYF. The CDR3 region has the DNA TGCAGCGTTGCGGGACAGGCCCCCGAGCAGTACTTC.

This clonotype showed up many times. V gene TRBV10-3 combines with J gene TRBJ2-3; 9 nucleotides agree with TRBD2. Germline V gene lookup returns CDR1 ENHRY and CDR2 SYGVKD. The CDR3 is made up of 17 amino acids. The V and J ends lost 0 bases and 0 bases, in that order; junction bases with no gene match: 4. This chain's CDR3 is CAISESRLAESTDTQYF. As DNA, the CDR3 is TGTGCCATCAGTGAGTCAAGACTAGCGGAGAGCACAGATACGCAGTATTTT.

This chain joins TRBV9 and TRBJ1-1; 8 bases agree with TRBD1. Losses at the gene ends were 7 bases for V and 1 base for J; bases not matched to a gene: 6. CDR1 is SGDLS, CDR2 YYNGEE, per germline. The CDR3 runs to 14 residues. The CDR3 coding sequence is TGTGCCAGCGGACAGGGAAGGGGGAACACTGAAGCTTTCTTT. Translation: CASGQGRGNTEAFF. Using reference TRBV9 and TRBJ1-1 for the parts outside the CDR3, the full variable domain is DSGVTQTPKHLITATGQRVTLRCSPRSGDLSVYWYQQSLDQGLQFLIQYYNGEERAKGNILERFSAQQFPDLHSELNLSSLELGDSALYFCASGQGRGNTEAFFGQGTRLTVV.

This clonotype was detected a few times. The rearrangement links TRBV25-1 to TRBJ1-3; TRBD1 aligns across 7 bases. This CDR3 comprises 15 residues. The V and J ends lost 6 bases and 5 bases, in that order; junction bases with no gene match: 10. Germline CDR1 MGHDK, CDR2 SYGVNS. The CDR3 reads CASSTRTGPRNTIYF. The CDR3 DNA sequence: TGTGCCAGCAGCACCCGGACAGGCCCTAGAAACACCATATATTTT.

As concerns this clonotype: Possible read error: a much larger clone is one base away. The rearrangement joins TRBV7-9 to TRBJ2-7, with D perhaps matching TRBD1 or TRBD2 (6 bases each). V lost 7 bases, J lost 11 bases, and 15 bases lay in between. This CDR3 spans 11 amino acids. Germline V CDR1 and CDR2: SEHNR, FQNEAQ (reference sequence). The CDR3: CASIHRGRKYF. CDR3 DNA: TGTGCCAGCATCCATAGGGGGAGGAAGTACTTC. Full variable domain (remainder filled in from reference TRBV7-9 and TRBJ2-7): DTGVSQNPRHKITKRGQNVTFRCDPISEHNRLYWYRQTLGQGPEFLTYFQNEAQLEKSRLLSDRFSAERPKGSFSTLEIQRTEQGDSAMYLCASIHRGRKYFGPGTRLTVT.

This clonotype was recorded many times. The J gene is TRBJ2-1, the V gene TRBV25-1; D might be TRBD1 (6 bases). The V and J ends lost 1 base and 7 bases respectively, with 14 bases between them. The CDR3 covers 15 residues. Per germline, CDR1 MGHDK and CDR2 SYGVNS. For the CDR3, the DNA is TGTGCCAGCAGTGAATTGTCAGGGGTTTGGAATGAGCAGTTCTTC. The encoded protein is CASSELSGVWNEQFF.

This clonotype has at least ten counts. CDR3 in amino acids: CATSIWGGNTGELFF. CDR3 nucleotide sequence: TGTGCCACCAGCATATGGGGGGGGAACACCGGGGAGCTGTTTTTT. The rearrangement links TRBV15 to TRBJ2-2; TRBD2 aligns across 7 bases. The junction had 3 bases not matched to a gene; V was cut back by 4 bases and J by 1 base. CDR3 length: 15 residues. The germline CDR1 and CDR2 sequences are LNHNV and YYDKDF (reference sequence).

This chain links TRBV20-1 with TRBJ2-1; 11 nucleotides line up with TRBD2. The CDR3 runs 13 residues. Germline V lookup: CDR1 DFQATT, CDR2 SNEGSKA (reference sequence). V was clipped by 6 bases and J by 6 bases; unmatched bases: 4. CDR3 sequence: CSARLAGFNEQFF. In nucleotides, the CDR3 is TGCAGTGCAAGACTAGCGGGATTCAATGAGCAGTTCTTC.

The count of this clonotype is one. The V and J genes are TRBV7-4 and TRBJ1-2; unclear D gene. The CDR3 consists of 13 residues. Germline CDR1 SGHVT, CDR2 SQSDAQ. V shed 2 bases and J shed 6 bases, with 10 bases lying between them. The DNA for the CDR3 is TGTGCCAGCAGCTTACTTAATGCCCATGGCTACACCTTC. Its protein is CASSLLNAHGYTF. Combining the CDR3 with reference TRBV7-4 and TRBJ1-2 gives the whole variable domain GAGVSQSPRYKVAKRGRDVALRCDSISGHVTLYWYRQTLGQGSEVLTYSQSDAQRDKSGRPSGRFSAERPERSVSTLKIQRTEQGDSAVYLCASSLLNAHGYTFGSGTRLTVV.

This chain joins TRBV24-1 and TRBJ2-5; no reliable D call. V lost 3 bases and J lost 5, with 15 bases in between. The CDR3 sequence is 15 residues long. The V gene's germline CDR1 is KGHDR and CDR2 SFDVKD. CDR3 loop: CATSDNRAGRETQYF. In DNA form, the CDR3 reads TGTGCCACCAGTGATAACCGAGCAGGTCGGGAGACCCAGTACTTC.

V and J are TRBV24-1 and TRBJ1-2; no definite D call. The length of the CDR3 is 15 residues. The germline V gene has CDR1 KGHDR and CDR2 SFDVKD. Trimming took off 5 bases at V and 0 bases at J, with 12 bases between the two ends. The CDR3 here is CATSGNLGSNYGYTF. The CDR3, as DNA: TGTGCCACCAGTGGGAACCTGGGATCTAACTATGGCTACACCTTC.

The chain combines TRBV19 with TRBJ1-2, with TRBD1 matching over 7 bases. The CDR3 extends over 13 amino acids. Germline CDR1 is LNHDA and CDR2 is SQIVND (reference sequence). V trimming: 3 bases; J trimming: 6 bases; junction bases outside the gene matches: 4. CDR3 region: CASSIGQADGYTF. The CDR3 DNA sequence: TGTGCCAGTAGTATTGGACAGGCCGATGGCTACACCTTC.